The 32 T cell receptor beta chains in this list originate from one sample, sequenced in a study of human T cells and chemical hapten exposure. Time point meaning: patch test 2, 6 weeks after DPC sensitization. Specified treatment: therapeutic diphenylcyclopropenone sensitization with weekly scalp DPC. TCRdb reanalysed the RACE reads using MiXCR and keeps one entry per CDR3 protein. The sample lists 90,000 to 110,000 distinct CDR3 sequences, less than 10% occurring once. The specimen was whole blood, collected in connection with sensitization to the hapten diphenylcyclopropenone (DPC). The receptors here all came from a middle-aged woman with alopecia areata. Some clones in this sample may be carry-over from other donors' samples.

Many counts were recorded for this clonotype. V gene TRBV7-2 combines with J gene TRBJ2-1; 10 bases line up with TRBD2. This CDR3 has 17 amino acids. Germline lookup yields CDR1 SGHTA and CDR2 FQGNSA. Trimming removed 3 bases from V and 2 bases from J; junction bases left unmatched: 7. The CDR3 DNA reads as TGTGCCAGCAGCTTGCAGCGGGGGGGCCTTACCTACAATGAGCAGTTCTTC. Translating it yields CASSLQRGGLTYNEQFF.

In the case of this clonotype: This may come from a read error, since a much larger clone is one base off. The chain uses TRBV19 and TRBJ2-4; D is possibly TRBD1 (5 bases). Trimming pared 6 bases from V and 0 bases from J, leaving 18 bases between. The germline V gene encodes CDR1 LNHDA and CDR2 SQIVND (reference sequence). This CDR3 is built from 17 residues. The CDR3 reads CASRQRGSTIAKNIQYF. In nucleotides, the CDR3 is TGTGCCAGTAGGCAAAGGGGCAGCACAATAGCCAAAAACATTCAGTACTTC.

This clonotype was observed many times. V gene TRBV7-9 combines with J gene TRBJ2-1; no definite D call. The CDR3 sequence is 12 residues long. V was pared by 5 bases and J by 7 bases, with 9 bases between. Germline V gene lookup returns CDR1 SEHNR and CDR2 FQNEAQ (reference sequence). In nucleotides, the CDR3 is TGTGCCAGCAGCCTTAGCCGTAATGAGCAGTTCTTC. As protein: CASSLSRNEQFF.

Many counts were recorded for this clonotype. CDR3 in amino acids: CASSLWGESNTGELFF. The CDR3 coding sequence is TGTGCCAGCAGTTTATGGGGGGAGTCGAACACCGGGGAGCTGTTTTTT. The chain has TRBV27 and TRBJ2-2, with D perhaps TRBD2 (6 bases). The V gene lost 1 base and the J gene lost 0 bases, with 9 bases spanning the gap. Germline V gives CDR1 MNHEY, CDR2 SMNVEV (reference sequence). The CDR3 consists of 16 residues.

This clonotype occurred many times. This chain links TRBV12-3 or TRBV12-4 with TRBJ2-3; 7 bases agree with TRBD1. The length of the CDR3 is 17 residues. V was clipped by 5 bases and J by 1 base; unmatched bases: 12. The CDR3 coding sequence is TGTGCCAGCAGTCCTACTCAACAGGGGAGCGGCACAGATACGCAGTATTTT. Amino acid sequence: CASSPTQQGSGTDTQYF.

V and J are TRBV20-1 and TRBJ2-4; D is perhaps TRBD2 (6 bases). The germline V gene has CDR1 DFQATT and CDR2 SNEGSKA (reference sequence). V was trimmed by 0 bases and J by 6 bases, leaving 15 bases between them. There are 15 residues in the CDR3. The CDR3 loop reads CSARDWTTQGNIQYF. CDR3 DNA: TGCAGTGCTAGAGATTGGACTACCCAGGGAAACATTCAGTACTTC.

This clonotype has more than one count but fewer than ten. The chain couples TRBV7-9 to TRBJ1-4; D not certain. V lost 5 bases and J 10 bases, leaving 8 bases between the germline ends. The CDR3 totals 11 residues. Looked up from germline, CDR1 is SEHNR and CDR2 is FQNEAQ (reference sequence). The DNA of the CDR3 is TGTGCCAGCAGCCCGGCCGGAAAACTGTTTTTT. It translates to CASSPAGKLFF.

This chain uses TRBV11-2 with TRBJ2-5; D gene ambiguous. CDR3 size: 14 residues. Germline CDR1 and CDR2: SGHAT and FQNNGV. V was cut by 8 bases and J by 4 bases, with 17 bases left in between. The CDR3 nucleotides are TGTGCCAGCGGCAAGAATGACGTCGGAGAGACCCAGTACTTC. Protein: CASGKNDVGETQYF.

In its sample, this clonotype was seen many times. This chain uses TRBV7-2 with TRBJ2-3; 9 nucleotides match TRBD1. CDR3 length equals 11 residues. V was pared by 6 bases and J by 11 bases, with 3 bases of the junction left unmatched. The germline gives CDR1 SGHTA, CDR2 FQGNSA. The CDR3 sequence: CASRGGQGQYF. The CDR3 DNA sequence: TGTGCCAGCAGGGGGGGACAGGGGCAGTATTTT.

This clonotype has at least ten counts. The V and J genes are TRBV12-2 and TRBJ2-2; the table names TRBD1, a call not compared with the DNA. TRBV12-2 is a pseudogene. This CDR3 contains 13 residues. The CDR3 DNA sequence: TGTGCAAGTCGCCACAGGGGAAACGGGGAGCTGTTTTTT. This translates into CASRHRGNGELFF.

Ten or more counts support this clonotype. The chain links TRBV6-2 or TRBV6-3 to TRBJ2-1, with D perhaps matching TRBD2 (6 bases). Germline V CDR1 and CDR2: MNHEY, SVGEGT. The CDR3 consists of 17 residues. The V end lost 7 bases, the J end lost 0 bases, and 19 bases lay between the germline ends. CDR3 region: CASTRGMAGFSYNEQFF. CDR3 DNA: TGTGCCAGCACCCGCGGGATGGCAGGGTTCTCCTACAATGAGCAGTTCTTC.

This clonotype has more than one count but fewer than ten. CDR3 sequence: CASSPLAGGLRAGELFF. The DNA of the CDR3 is TGTGCCAGCAGCCCCTTGGCGGGGGGGCTGAGAGCCGGGGAGCTGTTTTTT. V gene TRBV7-3 combines with J gene TRBJ2-2, with 9 bases lining up with TRBD2. This CDR3 comprises 17 residues. J was trimmed by 6 bases and V by 5 bases; bases with no gene match: 13. From germline, CDR1 is SGHTA and CDR2 FQGTGA.

This clonotype showed up just a few times. The V gene is TRBV4-3, the J gene TRBJ2-2; D not certain. Trimming pared 0 bases from V and 6 bases from J, leaving 11 bases between. This CDR3 spans 15 amino acids. Looked up from germline, CDR1 is LGHNA and CDR2 is YSLEER. The CDR3 sequence is CASSQDVAAPGELFF. For the CDR3, the DNA is TGCGCCAGCAGCCAAGATGTGGCTGCTCCCGGGGAGCTGTTTTTT.

This clonotype was seen ten or more times. The gene calls are TRBV2 and TRBJ2-3; 11 positions agree with TRBD2. This CDR3 has 16 residues. V lost 4 bases to trimming and J lost 5 bases; unmatched junction nucleotides: 8. The germline V gene has CDR1 SNHLY and CDR2 FYNNEI. In nucleotides, the CDR3 is TGTGCCAGCAGTGCCCTACTAGCGGGGGAGCTAGATACGCAGTATTTT. It codes for CASSALLAGELDTQYF.

This chain connects TRBV10-2 to TRBJ1-1; D remains unclear. Germline CDR1 WSHSY, CDR2 SAAADI. The V end was cut by 9 bases, the J end by 0 bases, with 11 bases between. This CDR3 comprises 13 residues. CDR3 bases: TGCGCCAGTTCGTTTCAGATGAACACTGAAGCTTTCTTT. It is translated as CASSFQMNTEAFF.

V gene TRBV28 combines with J gene TRBJ1-6; a weak D match, TRBD1 (6 bases). Germline CDR1 reads MDHEN; CDR2 reads SYDVKM. Between the trimmed V and J ends, which lost 5 bases and 9 bases, there was a span of 14 bases. CDR3 length equals 14 residues. CDR3 nucleotides: TGTGCCAGCAGTGCAAACACAGGGCTTTCACCCCTCCACTTT. It encodes CASSANTGLSPLHF.

This clonotype was recorded at least ten times. The gene calls are TRBV7-2 and TRBJ2-5; TRBD1 aligns across 10 bases. V gave up 5 bases and J gave up 5 bases; unmatched junction bases: 14. Germline V gene lookup returns CDR1 SGHTA and CDR2 FQGNSA. The length of the CDR3 is 17 residues. CDR3 nucleotides: TGTGCCAGCAGCCTCAGTCCCGGGACAGGGGCCGGCGAGACCCAGTACTTC. Translation gives CASSLSPGTGAGETQYF.

This clonotype was seen at least ten times. The chain is built from TRBV2 and TRBJ2-3; the D is unclear. Germline CDR1 and CDR2: SNHLY and FYNNEI. CDR3 length: 14 amino acids. Trimming shortened V by 4 bases and J by 2 bases, and 10 bases separated the two germline ends. The CDR3 sequence: CASSVGSNTDTQYF. The CDR3 region has the DNA TGTGCCAGCAGTGTTGGGTCGAACACAGATACGCAGTATTTT.

The table lists this clonotype with a few counts. The V gene is TRBV20-1, the J gene TRBJ1-4, with D possibly TRBD1 on 5 matching bases. CDR3 length equals 12 residues. Trimming pared 2 bases from V and 11 bases from J, leaving 12 bases between. The germline CDR1 and CDR2 sequences are DFQATT and SNEGSKA (reference sequence). The CDR3 DNA sequence: TGCAGTGCTAGACTCCCGGAGGGGAAACTGTTTTTT. It specifies CSARLPEGKLFF.

The sample holds a few counts of this clonotype. The V and J genes are TRBV6-5 and TRBJ1-6; D remains ambiguous. CDR1 is MNHEY, CDR2 SVGAGI, per germline. With 2 bases removed from V and 14 bases from J, the gap between germline ends came to 19 bases. The CDR3 length is 15 residues. This CDR3 reads CASSYRAPFSRTLHF. The CDR3, as DNA: TGTGCCAGCAGTTACCGGGCCCCATTCAGTCGAACCCTCCACTTT.

This clonotype was seen at least ten times. The rearrangement joins TRBV7-2 to TRBJ2-1, with 7 bases identical to TRBD2. The CDR3 is 18 residues long. V was pared by 1 base and J by 0 bases, with 9 bases of the junction left unmatched. Looked up from germline, CDR1 is SGHTA and CDR2 is FQGNSA. The CDR3, as DNA: TGTGCCAGCAGCTTAGAAGGGAGCGGGGATACCTCCTACAATGAGCAGTTCTTC. Encoded protein: CASSLEGSGDTSYNEQFF. Full variable domain (missing parts from reference TRBV7-2 and TRBJ2-1): GAGVSQSPSNKVTEKGKDVELRCDPISGHTALYWYRQSLGQGLEFLIYFQGNSAPDKSGLPSDRFSAERTGGSVSTLTIQRTQQEDSAVYLCASSLEGSGDTSYNEQFFGPGTRLTVL.

Comment on this clonotype: A read error may account for a junction end that differs from germline. V and J are TRBV9 and TRBJ1-5, with no clear D. The CDR3 is 17 residues long. Germline assignment: CDR1 SGDLS and CDR2 YYNGEE. This chain's CDR3 is CASSVGVLPENNRPQHF. CDR3 DNA: TGTGCCAGCAGCGTAGGTGTTCTTCCAGAGAACAATCGGCCCCAGCATTTT.

This clonotype was seen repeatedly, ten times or more. The chain has TRBV5-6 and TRBJ1-1; tentative D call: TRBD1 (5 bases). The V and J ends lost 2 bases and 6 bases respectively, with 8 bases between them. Germline loops: CDR1 SGHDT, CDR2 YYEEEE. This CDR3 has 12 residues. In DNA form, the CDR3 reads TGTGCCAGCAGCTTTCAAGGGGCTGAAGCTTTCTTT. It is translated as CASSFQGAEAFF.

The CDR3 sequence: CASSSGSTYNEQFF. In nucleotides, the CDR3 is TGTGCCAGCAGCTCCGGGTCCACCTACAATGAGCAGTTCTTC. This sequence joins TRBV7-9 and TRBJ2-1; D unresolved. V was clipped by 4 bases and J by 2 bases, with 9 bases between them. The V gene's germline CDR1 is SEHNR and CDR2 FQNEAQ (reference sequence). This CDR3 has 14 residues. The full variable domain, in which reference TRBV7-9 and TRBJ2-1 provide the parts outside the CDR3, is DTGVSQNPRHKITKRGQNVTFRCDPISEHNRLYWYRQTLGQGPEFLTYFQNEAQLEKSRLLSDRFSAERPKGSFSTLEIQRTEQGDSAMYLCASSSGSTYNEQFFGPGTRLTVL.

This clonotype occurred a few times. The chain is built from TRBV20-1 and TRBJ2-1, with 8 bases identical to TRBD2. Germline values: CDR1 DFQATT, CDR2 SNEGSKA (reference sequence). Trimming took 1 base from V and 10 from J; bases not matched to a gene: 12. This CDR3 comprises 15 residues. CDR3 bases: TGCAGTGCTAGAGGCCTTAGCGGGGCTTTAGGGGAGCAGTTCTTC. It codes for CSARGLSGALGEQFF.

Many counts were recorded for this clonotype. This chain connects TRBV4-1 to TRBJ2-5; D is unclear. This CDR3 has 14 amino acids. Trimming left V 0 bases short and J 3 bases short, with 8 bases between. CDR1 and CDR2 from the germline V gene are MGHRA and YSYEKL. The CDR3 spells CASSQDVAEETQYF. The CDR3 nucleotides are TGCGCCAGCAGCCAAGATGTGGCTGAAGAGACCCAGTACTTC.

This clonotype was counted ten times or more. This rearrangement joins TRBV11-2 to TRBJ2-1; TRBD1 is a possible D gene (5 bases). The V gene's germline CDR1 is SGHAT and CDR2 FQNNGV. V lost 1 base, J lost 2 bases, and 9 bases lay in between. The CDR3 totals 15 residues. The CDR3 loop reads CASSLGQGPYNEQFF. Here the CDR3 DNA reads TGTGCCAGCAGCTTAGGCCAGGGTCCCTACAATGAGCAGTTCTTC.

This clonotype was recorded many times. In DNA, the CDR3 is TGTGCCAGCAGCCAGCAGGGGGCGGGGGAGGTCATTCAGTACTTC. It translates to CASSQQGAGEVIQYF. The chain joins TRBV7-2 to TRBJ2-4, with D possibly matching TRBD1 (8 bases). This CDR3 is 15 amino acids long. V lost 5 bases to trimming and J lost 9 bases, with 20 bases between them. Germline values: CDR1 SGHTA, CDR2 FQGNSA.

This clonotype was detected a few times. V and J are TRBV28 and TRBJ1-1; perhaps TRBD1 as D (5 bases). Per germline, CDR1 MDHEN and CDR2 SYDVKM. V was pared by 5 bases and J by 7 bases, with 11 bases between. The CDR3 is made up of 12 amino acids. Written as DNA, the CDR3 is TGTGCCAGCAGTCCCCACGGGGGTGAAGCTTTCTTT. Residues: CASSPHGGEAFF.

Ten or more counts support this clonotype. The chain couples TRBV4-3 to TRBJ1-4; 10 nucleotides match TRBD1. In germline, CDR1 is LGHNA, CDR2 YSLEER. V lost 4 bases, J lost 9 bases, and 11 bases stayed unmatched. The CDR3 loop spans 16 amino acids. CDR3 region: CASSPESGTGAQKLFF. The CDR3 DNA follows: TGCGCCAGCAGCCCGGAATCCGGGACAGGGGCCCAAAAACTGTTTTTT.

This clonotype has more than one count but fewer than ten. V and J are TRBV29-1 and TRBJ2-2; D unresolved. The CDR3 spans 13 residues. V was cut by 5 bases and J by 2 bases, with 9 bases left in between. Germline V gene lookup returns CDR1 SQVTM and CDR2 ANQGSEA. This CDR3 reads CSVSIGNTGELFF. In DNA form, the CDR3 reads TGCAGCGTTTCAATCGGAAACACCGGGGAGCTGTTTTTT.

This clonotype was recorded at least ten times. This chain uses TRBV5-4 with TRBJ2-1; the D gene could be TRBD1 or TRBD2 (5 bases each). CDR3 length equals 15 residues. V lost 1 base, J lost 5 bases, and 13 bases lay in between. Looked up from germline, CDR1 is SGHNT and CDR2 is YYREEE (reference sequence). The CDR3: CASSLRGGRDNEQFF. The CDR3 DNA reads as TGTGCCAGCAGCTTGCGTGGGGGTCGGGACAATGAGCAGTTCTTC.